The 25 T cell receptor beta chains listed next were all sequenced from one sample in a study of T cell changes during pregnancy in multiple sclerosis. Profiled with immunoSEQ multiplex PCR; TCRdb holds only in-frame clones, not every one. The sample consists of more than 45,000 clones, 94% of them appearing once. The input for sequencing was CD4+ T cells from peripheral blood mononuclear cells, taken in the first trimester of pregnancy. The receptors originated from a female donor with multiple sclerosis, enrolled in a pregnancy study.

The V and J genes are TRBV27 and TRBJ1-2; weak D call: TRBD1 (6 bases). The germline V gene has CDR1 MNHEY and CDR2 SMNVEV (reference sequence). The CDR3 runs 12 residues. Trimming cost V 4 bases and J 8 bases, with 11 bases left between them. The CDR3: CASSSRGGGYTF. The DNA for the CDR3 is TGTGCCAGCAGTTCCAGGGGCGGGGGCTACACCTTC.

The V and J genes are TRBV2 and TRBJ1-5, with D possibly TRBD1 on 6 matching bases. Trimming cost V 6 bases and J 11 bases, with 17 bases left between them. Germline-derived CDR1 and CDR2 are SNHLY and FYNNEI. The length of the CDR3 is 13 residues. The CDR3 sequence is CASRGTPMGSQHF. The DNA for the CDR3 is TGTGCCAGCAGGGGGACACCCATGGGGTCCCAGCATTTT.

The V and J genes are TRBV19 and TRBJ1-4; 7 bases agree with TRBD1. Germline CDR1 is LNHDA and CDR2 is SQIVND (reference sequence). V lost 9 bases and J lost 3; bases outside the gene matches: 10. The CDR3 consists of 15 residues. CDR3 loop: CASRDSPAANEKLFF. In DNA, the CDR3 is TGTGCCAGCCGGGACAGTCCCGCGGCTAATGAAAAACTGTTTTTT. Filled out from reference TRBV19 and TRBJ1-4, the complete variable domain reads DGGITQSPKYLFRKEGQNVTLSCEQNLNHDAMYWYRQDPGQGLRLIYYSQIVNDFQKGDIAEGYSVSREKKESFPLTVTSAQKNPTAFYLCASRDSPAANEKLFFGSGTQLSVL.

The gene calls are TRBV10-3 and TRBJ2-1, with a weak D call TRBD1 (6 bases). Trimming took 6 bases from V and 6 from J, leaving 12 bases between them. CDR1 and CDR2 (germline): ENHRY, SYGVKD. The CDR3 consists of 13 residues. The CDR3 DNA reads as TGTGCCATCAGGTCCGAACAGGGCAATGAGCAGTTCTTC. As protein: CAIRSEQGNEQFF.

J is TRBJ2-5 and V is TRBV19; tentatively, D is TRBD1 (5 bases). The CDR3 spans 14 residues. Trimming removed 4 bases at V and 1 base at J, with 10 bases between. CDR1 and CDR2 (germline): LNHDA, SQIVND (reference sequence). CDR3: CASSTGHLQETQYF. In nucleotides, the CDR3 is TGTGCCAGTAGTACTGGACACCTCCAAGAGACCCAGTACTTC.

The V gene is TRBV15, the J gene TRBJ2-1; maybe TRBD2 (5 bases). Trimming left V 0 bases short and J 3 bases short, with 15 bases between. Germline CDR1 is LNHNV and CDR2 is YYDKDF (reference sequence). There are 17 residues in the CDR3. CDR3 nucleotide sequence: TGTGCCACCAGCAGAGAGGGATTCGGGAAATTCTACAATGAGCAGTTCTTC. It yields the protein CATSREGFGKFYNEQFF.

The chain joins TRBV6-5 to TRBJ1-2, with D unresolved. V lost 2 bases to trimming and J lost 4 bases, with 14 bases between them. CDR1 is MNHEY, CDR2 SVGAGI, per germline. The CDR3 extends over 15 amino acids. CDR3 DNA: TGTGCCAGCAGTTACCTCACCGGTGTGTTCTATGGCTACACCTTC. It codes for CASSYLTGVFYGYTF.

The rearrangement links TRBV5-6 to TRBJ1-2; a possible D gene is TRBD1 (6 bases). The CDR3 sequence is 15 residues long. V lost 0 bases and J lost 6, with 15 bases in between. Germline CDR1 and CDR2: SGHDT and YYEEEE. Here the CDR3 reads CASSLGQARSNGYTF. The DNA for the CDR3 is TGTGCCAGCAGCTTGGGACAGGCCAGGAGCAATGGCTACACCTTC.

The J gene is TRBJ2-5, the V gene TRBV27, with D unclear. The CDR3 extends over 11 amino acids. V gave up 5 bases and J gave up 7 bases, with 8 bases separating them. Per germline, CDR1 MNHEY and CDR2 SMNVEV (reference sequence). The CDR3 loop is CASSHRGTQYF. CDR3 DNA: TGTGCCAGCAGTCACCGAGGGACCCAGTACTTC.

The rearrangement joins TRBV11-3 to TRBJ2-2; D not certain. The V gene's germline CDR1 is SGHNT and CDR2 YENEEA. This CDR3 comprises 14 residues. Trimming left V 5 bases short and J 1 base short, with 8 bases between. The CDR3 reads CASSALGNTGELFF. In nucleotides, the CDR3 is TGTGCCAGCAGCGCCCTCGGGAACACCGGGGAGCTGTTTTTT.

The chain employs TRBV19 and TRBJ1-1, with 8 bases lining up with TRBD1. V was clipped by 3 bases and J by 1 base; unmatched bases: 1. The germline V gene has CDR1 LNHDA and CDR2 SQIVND (reference sequence). The CDR3 covers 14 residues. DNA of the CDR3: TGTGCCAGTAGTATGGGGACAGGGAACACTGAAGCTTTCTTT. Encoded protein: CASSMGTGNTEAFF.

The V call is TRBV10-3, the J call TRBJ2-3; D call uncertain. This CDR3 is 14 amino acids long. V gave up 2 bases and J gave up 0 bases, with 6 bases separating them. CDR1 is ENHRY and CDR2 is SYGVKD in the germline V gene. CDR3 amino acids: CAISEMASTDTQYF. CDR3 bases: TGTGCCATCAGTGAGATGGCTAGCACAGATACGCAGTATTTT.

This clone was seen once. The rearrangement uses TRBV28 and TRBJ1-5; 9 bases are a match to TRBD1. The junction had 3 bases not matched to a gene; V was cut back by 8 bases and J by 4 bases. This CDR3 has 13 amino acids. Germline assignment: CDR1 MDHEN and CDR2 SYDVKM. This CDR3 reads CASQDRGNQPQHF. The CDR3, as DNA: TGTGCCAGCCAGGACAGGGGTAATCAGCCCCAGCATTTT.

The J gene is TRBJ1-2, the V gene TRBV30; D may be TRBD1 (5 bases). CDR1 is GTSNPN and CDR2 is SVGIG in the germline V gene (reference sequence). The CDR3 sequence is 12 residues long. V lost 6 bases and J 1 base, leaving 9 bases between the germline ends. The CDR3 coding sequence is TGTGCCTGTAAACAGGTTAACTATGGCTACACCTTC. Translated, it gives CACKQVNYGYTF.

The chain joins TRBV10-3 to TRBJ2-2, with D possibly matching TRBD2 (5 bases). Germline V gene lookup returns CDR1 ENHRY and CDR2 SYGVKD. With 6 bases removed from V and 2 bases from J, the gap between germline ends came to 7 bases. The CDR3 runs 13 residues. The CDR3 is CAISGVNTGELFF. In DNA form, the CDR3 reads TGTGCCATCAGCGGGGTTAACACCGGGGAGCTGTTTTTT.

This sequence joins TRBV10-3 and TRBJ1-6; D is uncertain. Germline V gene sequence: CDR1 ENHRY, CDR2 SYGVKD. The CDR3 length is 13 residues. V shed 4 bases and J shed 7 bases, with 8 bases lying between them. CDR3: CAISGSGNSPLHF. In nucleotides, the CDR3 is TGTGCCATCAGTGGGAGTGGGAATTCACCCCTCCACTTT.

The chain joins TRBV6-5 to TRBJ2-7; D perhaps matches TRBD2 (5 bases). Trimming took off 11 bases at V and 2 bases at J, with 16 bases between the two ends. This CDR3 has 13 amino acids. Per the germline V gene, CDR1 is MNHEY and CDR2 is SVGAGI. CDR3 DNA: TGTGCCGCCAGAGGGAGTTTGGCCTACGAGCAGTACTTC. It is translated as CAARGSLAYEQYF.

This clone was picked up one time. V gene TRBV5-1 combines with J gene TRBJ2-3, with TRBD2 matching 12 bases. The V gene's germline CDR1 is SGHRS and CDR2 YFSETQ. V was clipped by 3 bases and J by 7 bases; unmatched bases: 9. This CDR3 contains 16 residues. CDR3 loop: CASSSLASGGANTQYF. For the CDR3, the DNA is TGCGCCAGCAGCTCCTTGGCTAGCGGGGGGGCGAATACGCAGTATTTT.

This clone was seen once. V and J are TRBV7-9 and TRBJ1-1; D may be TRBD1 (5 bases). The CDR3 spans 15 residues. The ends were cut back, 0 bases at V and 4 bases at J, with 12 bases in the middle. Germline V gene sequence: CDR1 SEHNR, CDR2 FQNEAQ (reference sequence). The CDR3 nucleotides are TGTGCCAGCAGCTTAGCCCAGGACAAGAGCACTGAAGCTTTCTTT. This gives the protein CASSLAQDKSTEAFF.

On this clone: An end of the junction does not agree with germline; a read error may underlie this. The chain recombines TRBV7-8 with TRBJ2-1; no definite D call. Looked up from germline, CDR1 is SGHVS and CDR2 is FQNEAQ. The CDR3 has 13 residues. The CDR3 reads CASGLGRSNEQFF. As DNA, the CDR3 is TGTGCCAGCGGCTTAGGACGGAGCAATGAGCAGTTCTTC.

This clone has only one observation. The chain uses TRBV5-1 and TRBJ1-1, with D perhaps matching TRBD1 (5 bases). This CDR3 contains 14 residues. Germline V CDR1 and CDR2: SGHRS, YFSETQ. The V gene lost 2 bases and the J gene lost 1 base, with 9 bases spanning the gap. CDR3 bases: TGCGCCAGCAGCTTAGGACAACCGAACACTGAAGCTTTCTTT. Translating it yields CASSLGQPNTEAFF.

The gene calls are TRBV6-5 and TRBJ2-7, with a tentative D call TRBD2 (7 bases). CDR3 length equals 14 residues. V dropped 2 bases and J dropped 6 bases, with 14 bases sitting between them. Germline assignment: CDR1 MNHEY and CDR2 SVGAGI. The CDR3 protein is CASSYGGGMGEQYF. DNA for the CDR3: TGTGCCAGCAGTTACGGGGGGGGCATGGGCGAGCAGTACTTC.

The genes are TRBV6-4 and TRBJ2-1; D may be TRBD2 (5 bases). V was clipped by 4 bases and J by 3 bases, with 7 bases between them. Per germline, CDR1 MRHNA and CDR2 SNTAGT. The CDR3 is made up of 13 amino acids. The CDR3 here is CASSVRDYNEQFF. CDR3 coding DNA: TGTGCCAGCAGTGTCCGGGACTACAATGAGCAGTTCTTC.

This chain links TRBV27 with TRBJ1-5; 9 bases map to TRBD1. CDR3 size: 13 residues. Germline V gene lookup returns CDR1 MNHEY and CDR2 SMNVEV (reference sequence). CDR3 in DNA: TGTGTAAGGACAGGGGAGCAAGATCAGCCCCAGCATTTT. Amino acid sequence: CVRTGEQDQPQHF.

The chain is built from TRBV10-3 and TRBJ1-5; the D gene is possibly TRBD1 (5 bases). Trimming shortened V by 8 bases and J by 5 bases, and 13 bases separated the two germline ends. CDR3 length: 13 amino acids. Per germline, CDR1 ENHRY and CDR2 SYGVKD. In nucleotides, the CDR3 is TGTGCCATCCGCGGGGGTGATCATCAGCCCCAGCATTTT. Amino acids: CAIRGGDHQPQHF.